This section outlines one TCR beta chain sequence together with its context. Its target is not known. This entry comes from a study of shared clonotypes between healthy human individuals. Study-wide points: Across a handful of donors, naive CD4 shared 5% to 5.5%, naive CD8 over 3%, memory CD4 2% to 2.5%, memory CD8 approximately 0.4%. On the whole, naive subsets had larger estimated richness than memory subsets had.

The repertoire was sequenced with immunoSEQ multiplex PCR; TCRdb's copy has only in-frame clones and lacks some. In the table there are roughly 2.2 million clones, 85% to 95% of which are singletons. Healthy HIV-negative adults without recent acute infections or vaccinations served as donors. This CDR3 is 15 amino acids long. J gave up 6 bases and V 3 bases, and 10 bases lay outside the gene matches. Germline CDR1 reads SGHNT; CDR2 reads YYREEE (reference sequence). The chain joins TRBV5-4 to TRBJ2-3; 7 nucleotides line up with TRBD1. The sequenced material came from naive CD4+ T cells from PBMCs. Subset noted: CD45RA+ positively selected. The TCR sequence derives from a man between 18 and 35 years old in good health. Some clones in this sample may be carry-over from other donors' samples. The CDR3, as DNA: TGTGCCAGCAGCTCAGACAGGGCCTCAGGGGATACGCAGTATTTT. Translating it yields CASSSDRASGDTQYF.